This is a list of T cell receptor beta chains from one sample in a study of technical replicates of blood from a few donors. Assay used: immunoSEQ multiplex PCR; TCRdb lists only in-frame clones, some missing. The repertoire holds tens of thousands of clones, 80% to 95% seen once, with about 0.38% in the top ten. The sequencing sample was made of T cells isolated from PBMCs. These receptors were collected from a human donor in good health. Some clones in this sample may be carry-over from other donors' samples. CDR3s include the opening cysteine and the closing phenylalanine or tryptophan. Each record gives: V gene, J gene, clone size, D gene, CDR3 DNA, CDR3 protein. A D gene is named only where the DNA matches it firmly. Rows may omit the clone size; those that give it use once, few, many or a size class.

V gene: TRBV19; J gene: TRBJ2-3; clone size: NA; D gene: TRBD2; CDR3 DNA: TGTGCCAGTAGCCGACCTCGGGGGGGAGATACGCAGTATTTT; CDR3 protein: CASSRPRGGDTQYF
V gene: TRBV7-2; J gene: TRBJ2-2; clone size: NA; D gene: NA; CDR3 DNA: TGTGCCAGCAGCTTAGCCCCCCGGACTGTTACCGGGGAGCTGTTTTTT; CDR3 protein: CASSLAPRTVTGELFF
V gene: TRBV5-4; J gene: TRBJ2-2; clone size: NA; D gene: TRBD2; CDR3 DNA: TGTGCCACCCTAGCGGGAGCTGTCGGGGAGCTGTTTTTT; CDR3 protein: CATLAGAVGELFF
V gene: TRBV7-9; J gene: TRBJ1-4; clone size: once; D gene: NA; CDR3 DNA: TGTGCCAGCAGCCTCCAGACGCGGGGGCCGGGTGAAAAACTGTTTTTT; CDR3 protein: CASSLQTRGPGEKLFF
V gene: TRBV19; J gene: TRBJ1-4; clone size: once; D gene: NA; CDR3 DNA: TGTGCCAGTAGTTCCTCGCCAACAGGGTCCAACGAAAAACTGTTTTTT; CDR3 protein: CASSSSPTGSNEKLFF
V gene: TRBV30; J gene: TRBJ1-4; clone size: NA; D gene: NA; CDR3 DNA: TGTGCCTGGAGTGTTACGAGGCAGTCGGTTGAGAGAAGACTGTTTTTT; CDR3 protein: CAWSVTRQSVERRLFF
V gene: TRBV5-6; J gene: TRBJ2-5; clone size: NA; D gene: NA; CDR3 DNA: TGTGCCAGCAGCTTGTGGCAATTCGAGACCCAGTACTTC; CDR3 protein: CASSLWQFETQYF
V gene: TRBV5-1; J gene: TRBJ1-4; clone size: NA; D gene: NA; CDR3 DNA: TGCGCCAGCAGACAGGGTGTGGGAAGTGAAAAACTGTTTTTT; CDR3 protein: CASRQGVGSEKLFF
V gene: TRBV5-4; J gene: TRBJ2-7; clone size: once; D gene: TRBD1; CDR3 DNA: TGTGCCAGCAGCCTCGGTGCGACGAGGGGGCCTCTCTCCTACGAGCAGTACTTC; CDR3 protein: CASSLGATRGPLSYEQYF
V gene: TRBV5-4; J gene: TRBJ2-7; clone size: NA; D gene: TRBD1; CDR3 DNA: TGTGCCAGCAGCTTGGAGCGTACAGGGGCCTACGAGCAGTACTTC; CDR3 protein: CASSLERTGAYEQYF
V gene: TRBV4-3; J gene: TRBJ2-5; clone size: NA; D gene: NA; CDR3 DNA: TGCGCCAGCAGCCCGTTCTCGGGGGGCGAAGGTTTGGAGACCCAGTACTTC; CDR3 protein: CASSPFSGGEGLETQYF
V gene: TRBV10-1; J gene: TRBJ2-3; clone size: NA; D gene: NA; CDR3 DNA: TGCGCCAGCAGGGCCAGGGTTGCCACAGATACGCAGTATTTT; CDR3 protein: CASRARVATDTQYF
V gene: TRBV5-4; J gene: TRBJ1-2; clone size: NA; D gene: TRBD1; CDR3 DNA: TGTGCCAGCAGCTCTTCCGGGACAGGGCCCTTAAGGGGTGGCTACACCTTC; CDR3 protein: CASSSSGTGPLRGGYTF
V gene: TRBV11-2; J gene: TRBJ2-1; clone size: NA; D gene: TRBD1; CDR3 DNA: TGTGCCAGCAGCTATACCCAAGCGACAGGGATTGTTGAGCAGTTCTTC; CDR3 protein: CASSYTQATGIVEQFF
V gene: TRBV2; J gene: TRBJ2-3; clone size: NA; D gene: TRBD2; CDR3 DNA: TGTGCCAGCAGTGATGGGCTAGCGGGACCGACAGGTACGCAGTATTTT; CDR3 protein: CASSDGLAGPTGTQYF
V gene: TRBV9; J gene: TRBJ2-4; clone size: NA; D gene: TRBD2; CDR3 DNA: TGTGCCAGCAGCGGTAGCGGGACGGACATTCAGTACTTC; CDR3 protein: CASSGSGTDIQYF
V gene: TRBV27; J gene: TRBJ2-7; clone size: NA; D gene: NA; CDR3 DNA: TGTGCCAGCAGTAAAACGGTGACCTACGAGCAGTACTTC; CDR3 protein: CASSKTVTYEQYF
V gene: TRBV11-2; J gene: TRBJ2-3; clone size: NA; D gene: NA; CDR3 DNA: TGTGCCAGCAGCCCACGGGACATAAACACAGATACGCAGTATTTT; CDR3 protein: CASSPRDINTDTQYF